This note documents a single TCR beta chain sequence. The antigen is undetermined. A much larger clone sits a single nucleotide away, making a read error possible. This sample is part of a study of tumor-infiltrating lymphocytes in primary liver carcinoma. Study as a whole: The patients, men and women alike, were aged 30 to 69 years.

Study-level findings and limits: It was tumor-adjacent and tumor-blood pairs that overlapped less than tumor region pairs did.

V lost 10 bases and J lost 2, with 32 bases in between. Germline V gives CDR1 PRHDT, CDR2 FYEKMQ (reference sequence). This CDR3 has 19 amino acids. Between about 17 and 34 mg of unsorted bulk tissue served as the source from which RNA and DNA were co-extracted. Surgical resection was used to treat these primary liver carcinoma patients. No patient had received treatment, and all had chronic HBV infection. Starting material of 500 to 600 ng total RNA yielded TCR beta cDNA via a constant-region primer. Investigators got TCR beta libraries out of three nested multiplex PCR rounds, done with slightly modified ARM-PCR. Rounds one and two of PCR, each of roughly 10 cycles, were primed with TRBV1-TRBV30 forward primers and a C-beta reverse primer. TCRdb redid the calling of the multiplex PCR reads with MiXCR, one entry per CDR3 protein. Among 95,000 to 150,000 distinct CDR3 sequences listed, roughly three fifths were seen once.

The sample taken for sequencing was liver tumor tissue from sampling region 3. Stated subset: tumor region T3, left-lateral pole. This clonotype originated in a woman aged 60 to 75 with primary liver carcinoma and hepatitis B virus infection. V gene TRBV13 combines with J gene TRBJ1-2, with a possible D match to TRBD1 (5 bases). CDR3 region: CATLRSGRVSETLNYGYTF. The DNA of the CDR3 is TGTGCCACCCTCCGGTCAGGGAGGGTGTCGGAAACATTAAACTATGGCTACACCTTC.